One TCR beta chain is described in this entry. The record originates from a study of early T cells in non-severe SARS-CoV-2 infection. MiXCR, applied by TCRdb to the 5' RACE reads, yields one record per CDR3 protein. The data show 30,000 to 45,000 distinct CDR3 sequences, about 9.3% seen once. Sequencing used whole blood. The sequence was obtained from an adult who was a healthcare worker with PCR-confirmed SARS-CoV-2 infection or an uninfected control (not recorded which).

The CDR3 DNA sequence: TGTGCCAGCAGCTTAGCCCCGCTAAGGACCCTAGGGCGCCTTCCTGAAGCTTTCTTT. It translates to CASSLAPLRTLGRLPEAFF. This chain connects TRBV7-3 to TRBJ1-1; D is unclear. V shed 2 bases and J shed 6 bases, with 28 bases lying between them. Germline CDR1 SGHTA, CDR2 FQGTGA. The CDR3 runs 19 residues.